One T cell receptor (beta chain) is described in this entry. The protocol was immunoSEQ multiplex PCR, while the TCRdb copy is restricted to in-frame clones and leaves out a portion. In the table there are some 82,000 clones, roughly 93% of which are singletons. Deletions cut 5 bases from V and 0 bases from J, with 17 bases between. The CDR3 length is 17 residues. CDR1 is MNHEY and CDR2 is SMNVEV in the germline V gene (reference sequence). These data come from a study of technical replicates of blood from a few donors. Sample: T cells isolated from PBMCs. The J gene is TRBJ1-5, the V gene TRBV27, with D perhaps TRBD1 (5 bases). The TCR sequence derives from a human donor in good health. This CDR3 is CASSPRQLSGSNQPQHF. The CDR3 DNA sequence: TGTGCCAGCAGTCCCCGACAGTTAAGTGGTAGCAATCAGCCCCAGCATTTT.